This T cell receptor beta chain emerged from a study of T cells after yellow fever vaccination (dated by TCRdb to the late 2010s). As for the study more broadly: The SMART-Seq v4 Ultra Low Input RNA kit was used to prepare libraries from fractions with low cell numbers. Two healthy male donors, one aged 18 to 29 and one aged 30 to 39 years, were included in the cohort. To follow T-cell clones before and after primary and booster YFV17D yellow fever vaccination, bulk TCR alpha and beta repertoires were sequenced over time. Blood was collected at multiple timepoints before and after primary and secondary immunization, and bulk PBMC replicates and cell subsets were isolated.

The sample's treatment or condition label, decoded: live attenuated yellow fever vaccine strain. At each blood-draw timepoint, two biological replicates of bulk PBMCs were collected. PBMCs were isolated from peripheral blood using a standard Ficoll-Paque protocol. TriZol was used to extract RNA from bulk PBMCs, CD4 and CD8 fractions, and dextramer-positive and dextramer-negative fractions. The germline V gene (reference sequence) specifies GTSNPN as CDR1 and SVGIG as CDR2. From the cysteine up to the phenylalanine, the CDR3 has a length of 15 residues. Of the read, only the CDR3 DNA is kept; its 45 bases are in frame from base 1. From V the trimming removes 3 bases and from J it removes 6 bases, while the gene matches leave 9 bases of the junction unaccounted for. The table lists this clonotype with a few counts. Its antigen is currently not known. The sample holds no much larger clone one base away, and base qualities are not on file.

TCR cDNA was synthesized by 5'RACE template switching, which introduced a universal primer site and unique molecular identifiers. Priming for cDNA synthesis came from both the TCR alpha and TCR beta constant segments. Library amplification used two PCR steps, and the second PCR step added sample barcodes and sequencing adapters. Sequencing of libraries was performed on Illumina HiSeq 2500 (2x100 bp) or NovaSeq (2x150 bp). On the authors' methods: MIGEC handled demultiplexing of reads and collapsing into UMI consensus sequences, while MiXCR performed V(D)J alignment. Using edgeR on replicate PBMC samples, clonotypes were called vaccine-responding if FDR was below 0.01 and the log2 fold change was above 5 up to day 15. Each bulk clonotype was labeled CD4 or CD8 based on which sequenced repertoire, CD4 or CD8, contained the clonotype at higher abundance. TCRdb reran the public reads through fastp at Q25 and MiXCR, keeping productive beta chains. Each entry is one CDR3 protein sequence, shown with its most common DNA and genes. It is TCRdb's table, rather than the study itself, that gives the V and J calls and clone size. Here the sample has 400,000 or so distinct CDR3 sequences; roughly 6.2% occur a single time. Jointly, the top ten make up 15% of the sample.

Findings and caveats that apply to the study as a whole: The study included only a couple of donors, which limits how far the findings can be generalized. A small fraction of clonotypes appeared in both the CD4 and CD8 compartments, likely as a result of convergent recombination. Compared with the primary T-cell response, the secondary T-cell response was faster but weaker, reaching its peak on day 5 rather than on day 15. Computational filtering was required because FACS-sorted repertoires could contain abundant contaminating clonotypes from the bulk population. After the booster, most of the clones that had expanded following primary vaccination were detected again (just under 97% of CD4 and 80% to 90% of CD8), which suggests that memory was broadly maintained.

Sequences were derived from PBMCs, sampled 5 days after the yellow fever booster vaccination. This receptor was identified in a man between 25 and 39 years old who received the YFV17D yellow fever vaccine. The V and J segments used are TRBV30 and TRBJ2-3, and 10 junctional nucleotides match TRBD2. The DNA reads as follows: TGTGCCTGGAGGAGACTAGCGGGCCGCTGGGATACGCAGTATTTT. It codes for CAWRRLAGRWDTQYF.